The TCR beta chain described here comes from a study of blood T cell repertoires in COVID-19 (dated by TCRdb to 2020 to 2021). With respect to the entire study: Samples from collaborators originated in the United States, Italy and Spain and spanned both the acute and convalescent phases of COVID-19. The material from the prospective study consisted of cDNA or gDNA derived from T cells, B-cell-depleted T cells, or PBMCs. Deeply sampled blood TCRbeta repertoires from subjects exposed to, actively infected with, or recovered from COVID-19 were included in the dataset. A freely available public database, intended as a resource for researchers studying the immune response to SARS-CoV-2, is where the repertoires were released. Samples were obtained from the ongoing ImmuneRACE study (first 160 participants) and from some 1,300 subjects provided by 6 global collaborators. A de-identified subject ID, COVID-19 status, age in years and sex were almost always included in the sample metadata. HLA class I and class II types, where available, came from metadata supplied by the sample provider rather than from assay-based typing. The full study reports these points: Clinical and demographic metadata were provided uncurated, with the amount varying by source and participant.

Reading from cysteine to phenylalanine, the CDR3 counts 14 amino acids. Kept here is only the CDR3 DNA, which spans 42 bases and is read in frame from base 1. The germline V gene (reference sequence) provides CDR1 WNHNN and CDR2 SYGVQD. The junction shows trimming of 6 bases on V and 1 base on J, plus 11 bases between the germline ends. Collaborating institutions collected whole blood in K2EDTA tubes following their own protocols. Collaborator samples were shipped for TCRbeta analysis as frozen whole blood, isolated PBMCs, or DNA extracted from either sample type. The immunoSEQ Assay, a bias-controlled multiplex PCR, was used to amplify TCRbeta CDR3 regions from genomic DNA. The authors' analysis ran thus. The number of nucleated cells in each sample was estimated from the amplification of reference gene primers within the assay. To quantify the absolute abundance of each unique TCRbeta CDR3 rearrangement, sequence reads were collapsed and filtered. For each sample, productive Simpson clonality was calculated by taking the square root of Simpson's diversity index across productive rearrangements. In its TCRdb copy, this immuneACCESS table keeps in-frame sequences only and misses some clones. Where compared with another copy, unresolved V genes explain less than half of these, and the others have no known cause. The V and J calls and clone size come from that table; D and trimming were worked out from the DNA. The sample table contains under 250,000 clones; only one count was recorded for 70% to 85% of them. The top ten hold about 10% of the sample.

Notes on this clone: It has no known antigen specificity. Per-base qualities were not stored, and no clone one base away is much larger.

The clonotype comes from a man at least 80 years old with acute or convalescent COVID-19. Here the chain combines TRBV10-1 and TRBJ2-3; the D gene lacks a confident call. The source material was peripheral blood. The bases are TGCGCCAGCAGCGACTCTTCCCGCACAGATACGCAGTATTTT. Its protein is CASSDSSRTDTQYF.